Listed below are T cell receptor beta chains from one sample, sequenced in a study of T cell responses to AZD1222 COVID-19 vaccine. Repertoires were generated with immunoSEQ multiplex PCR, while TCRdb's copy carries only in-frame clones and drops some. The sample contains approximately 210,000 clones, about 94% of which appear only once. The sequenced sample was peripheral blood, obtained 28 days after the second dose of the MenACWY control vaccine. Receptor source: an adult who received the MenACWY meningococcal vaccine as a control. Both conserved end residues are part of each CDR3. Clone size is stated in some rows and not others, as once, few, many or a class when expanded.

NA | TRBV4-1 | CASSQKTDTEAFF
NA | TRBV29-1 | CSVGQTGKTNEKLFF
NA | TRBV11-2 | CASSLGSREDYEQYF
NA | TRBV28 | CASSLPGKYGYTF
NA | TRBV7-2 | CASSLRGTGHTGELFF
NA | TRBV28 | CASSPGGVAETQYF
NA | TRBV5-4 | CASSDGRQTYGYTF
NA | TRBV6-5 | CASTPALVQPYEQYF
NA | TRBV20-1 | CSAYRDNEQFF
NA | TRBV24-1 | CATSFQNTGELFF
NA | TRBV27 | CASSFTGGDTQYF
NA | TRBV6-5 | CASSTPGTWEQYF
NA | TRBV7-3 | CASSLSGGTAYEQYF
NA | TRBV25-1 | CASSRGTGDYEQYF
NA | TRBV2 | CASKAELSPGELFF
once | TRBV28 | CASRRTGLGNEQFF
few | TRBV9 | CASSTSGRASPDTQYF
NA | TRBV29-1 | CSGLTGVMSTEAFF
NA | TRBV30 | CAWSVGGDTEAFF
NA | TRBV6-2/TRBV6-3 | CASSYPPLGLRGYTF
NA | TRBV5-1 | CASSLGTSGTGELFF
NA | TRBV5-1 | CASSLNPGELFF
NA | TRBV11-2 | CASRGGGRFEETQYF
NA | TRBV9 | CASSAWTSALNTEAFF
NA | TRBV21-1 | CASSKKRGTSGGARQFF
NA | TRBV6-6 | CASSPISGLGGSPLHF
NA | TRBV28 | CASRTFLANTGELFF
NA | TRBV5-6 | CASSLESLTDTQYF
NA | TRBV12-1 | CASLSLGGRAGVTF
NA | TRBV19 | CAVGQSRYGYTF
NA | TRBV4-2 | CASSQEGRAGTEAFF
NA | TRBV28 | CASSLLSDEQYF
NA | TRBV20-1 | CSARGDYGYTF
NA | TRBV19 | CASRMRGQGHYEQYF
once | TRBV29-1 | CSVPGRGTEAFF
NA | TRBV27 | CASSPGTGINEQYF
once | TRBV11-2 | CASSLSPRAGNEQFF